This T cell receptor (beta chain) was recovered during a study of CXCR3-negative and CXCR3-positive naive CD8 T cells. This CDR3 contains 17 residues. Germline V lookup: CDR1 SGHVS, CDR2 FQNEAQ. With UMI labels, 5' RACE was used to prepare the TRB cDNA libraries. With the 5' RACE reads reprocessed, TCRdb shows one record per CDR3 protein and no DNA. This sample's table reports some 130,000 distinct CDR3 sequences. The chain joins TRBV7-8 to TRBJ2-1. This receptor was obtained from a human donor in good health. Some clones in this sample may be carry-over from other donors' samples. Sequencing was done on a sample of naive CXCR3- CD8+ T cells from blood. The subset here: CD45RO-CCR7+CD27+CD95- naive CD8+ T cells lacking CXCR3 (TNR3-). The CDR3 here is CASSLGSTRPSYNEQFF.